Below, 31 T cell receptor beta chains from the same sample are listed, as sequenced in a study of OX40 agonist ivuxolimab in advanced cancers. Sequenced by immunoSEQ multiplex PCR; TCRdb stores in-frame clones only, minus some. The sample lists about 80,000 clones; around 82% were seen once. The source was CD4+ or CD8+ T cells sorted from blood, collected in a trial of the OX40 agonist ivuxolimab. These receptors were collected from an adult with an advanced solid tumor such as melanoma, head and neck, liver or kidney cancer.

The chain recombines TRBV6-6 with TRBJ2-5; no firm D call. This CDR3 comprises 12 residues. Germline CDR1 MNHNY, CDR2 SVGAGI (reference sequence). The V and J ends lost 0 bases and 5 bases respectively, with 4 bases between them. CDR3 nucleotide sequence: TGTGCCAGCAGTTACTCGGGGGAGACCCAGTACTTC. Protein product: CASSYSGETQYF.

CDR3: CASSLDLESGQYF. In DNA, the CDR3 is TGTGCCAGCAGCTTAGATCTGGAGAGCGGGCAGTACTTC. V gene TRBV11-2 combines with J gene TRBJ2-7, with a possible D match to TRBD2 (5 bases). Germline CDR1 and CDR2: SGHAT and FQNNGV. The CDR3 runs to 13 residues. V lost 0 bases to trimming and J lost 9 bases, with 12 bases between them. Full variable domain (outside the CDR3, taken from reference TRBV11-2 and TRBJ2-7): EAGVAQSPRYKIIEKRQSVAFWCNPISGHATLYWYQQILGQGPKLLIQFQNNGVVDDSQLPKDRFSAERLKGVDSTLKIQPAKLEDSAVYLCASSLDLESGQYFGPGTRLTVT.

The gene calls are TRBV19 and TRBJ1-5; no clear D. Per the germline V gene, CDR1 is LNHDA and CDR2 is SQIVND (reference sequence). Trimming took 4 bases from V and 2 from J, leaving 9 bases between them. This CDR3 is 14 amino acids long. CDR3 amino acids: CASSNRGGNQPQHF. In DNA, the CDR3 is TGTGCCAGTAGTAATCGTGGTGGCAATCAGCCCCAGCATTTT.

V is TRBV2 and J is TRBJ2-3; 10 bases agree with TRBD2. The CDR3 sequence is 14 residues long. The V gene's germline CDR1 is SNHLY and CDR2 FYNNEI. Trimming removed 4 bases from V and 15 bases from J; junction bases left unmatched: 13. This chain's CDR3 is CASSGKRSGGAAYF. CDR3 sequence (DNA): TGTGCCAGCAGTGGCAAAAGAAGCGGGGGGGCCGCATATTTT.

Points on this clone: The sample contains more than one DNA sequence encoding this CDR3. The chain links TRBV6-6 to TRBJ1-5, with TRBD1 identical over 10 bases. The CDR3 covers 15 residues. Trimming took 4 bases from V and 4 from J; bases not matched to a gene: 4. Germline loops: CDR1 MNHNY, CDR2 SVGAGI (reference sequence). The DNA for the CDR3 is TGTGCCAGCAGTTCCCCGGGACAGGGGAATCAGCCCCAGCATTTT. The encoded protein is CASSSPGQGNQPQHF.

The chain recombines TRBV28 with TRBJ1-2, with no clear D. The CDR3 is 12 residues long. Between the trimmed V and J ends, which lost 2 bases and 4 bases, there was a span of 5 bases. Per germline, CDR1 MDHEN and CDR2 SYDVKM. CDR3 loop: CASSLGRYGYTF. CDR3 bases: TGTGCCAGCAGTTTAGGCCGCTATGGCTACACCTTC.

The chain employs TRBV6-6 and TRBJ2-2, with 11 bases fitting TRBD2. CDR1 and CDR2 (germline): MNHNY, SVGAGI (reference sequence). The trim removed 6 bases at V and 4 bases at J, leaving 4 bases unmatched. There are 15 residues in the CDR3. The CDR3 protein is CASRTTSGATGELFF. CDR3 nucleotide sequence: TGTGCCAGCAGAACGACTAGCGGGGCCACCGGGGAGCTGTTTTTT.

The chain's CDR3 is CASSLPGGRTYEQYF. CDR3 in DNA: TGTGCCAGCAGCCTCCCGGGAGGGCGAACCTACGAGCAGTACTTC. The rearrangement links TRBV5-4 to TRBJ2-7, with 8 bases that match TRBD2. Per the germline V gene, CDR1 is SGHNT and CDR2 is YYREEE (reference sequence). V shed 4 bases, J shed 2 bases, and the junction held 8 bases outside the gene matches. The CDR3 is 15 amino acids.

The CDR3 DNA reads TGTGCCAGCAGCATTCGACAGATATCCTACAACGAGCAGTACTTC. Protein product: CASSIRQISYNEQYF. The chain is built from TRBV5-8 and TRBJ2-7; perhaps TRBD1 as D (5 bases). Trimming removed 4 bases from V and 5 bases from J, with 19 bases in between. Germline V gives CDR1 SGHTS, CDR2 YDEGEE. CDR3 size: 15 residues.

The rearrangement links TRBV5-1 to TRBJ1-4, with 7 bases that match TRBD1. The CDR3 consists of 15 residues. Germline trimming cut 0 bases from V and 5 bases from J; bases unmatched to any gene: 4. The germline CDR1 and CDR2 sequences are SGHRS and YFSETQ. The CDR3, as DNA: TGCGCCAGCAGCTTGGGGGACAGAAAAAATGAAAAACTGTTTTTT. This sequence encodes CASSLGDRKNEKLFF.

This rearrangement joins TRBV27 to TRBJ1-1; 7 positions agree with TRBD1. The CDR3 runs 17 residues. Germline V gene data show CDR1 as MNHEY and CDR2 as SMNVEV (reference sequence). Trimming removed 2 bases from V and 6 bases from J; junction bases left unmatched: 15. The CDR3 bases are TGTGCCAGCAGTTTACAGTTTTCGTACAGGGGAATGTCTGAAGCTTTCTTT. It is translated as CASSLQFSYRGMSEAFF.

The J gene is TRBJ2-3, the V gene TRBV5-1, with TRBD2 identical over 15 bases. The V and J ends lost 4 bases and 6 bases, in that order; junction bases with no gene match: 12. Per the germline V gene, CDR1 is SGHRS and CDR2 is YFSETQ. CDR3 length: 18 amino acids. CDR3 protein: CASSLGLAGGPTTDTQYF. The CDR3 bases are TGCGCCAGCAGCCTAGGACTAGCGGGAGGGCCGACGACTGATACGCAGTATTTT.

CDR3 region: CASSLADVEQYF. CDR3 in DNA: TGTGCCAGCAGCTTAGCAGACGTGGAGCAGTACTTC. V gene TRBV7-8 combines with J gene TRBJ2-7, with D hard to call. Trimming took off 0 bases at V and 7 bases at J, with 7 bases between the two ends. The CDR3 loop spans 12 amino acids. From germline, CDR1 is SGHVS and CDR2 FQNEAQ.

The chain links TRBV9 to TRBJ2-5, with D maybe TRBD2 (5 bases). The ends were cut back, 0 bases at V and 4 bases at J, with 10 bases in the middle. This CDR3 is built from 14 residues. Germline values: CDR1 SGDLS, CDR2 YYNGEE. The CDR3 reads CASSVELVGETQYF. As DNA, the CDR3 is TGTGCCAGCAGCGTAGAACTAGTTGGAGAGACCCAGTACTTC.

This clone appeared a few times. The chain recombines TRBV6-6 with TRBJ1-2, with D perhaps matching TRBD1 (5 bases). This CDR3 comprises 14 residues. Germline values: CDR1 MNHNY, CDR2 SVGAGI (reference sequence). V lost 6 bases and J lost 0, with 11 bases in between. CDR3 sequence reads: CASSWGSTNYGYTF. For the CDR3, the DNA is TGTGCCAGCAGCTGGGGCAGCACTAACTATGGCTACACCTTC.

This rearrangement joins TRBV2 to TRBJ1-5, with 9 positions matching TRBD1. The V segment lost 4 bases and the J segment 6 bases; nucleotides outside the gene matches: 4. The CDR3 consists of 14 residues. From germline, CDR1 is SNHLY and CDR2 FYNNEI. The CDR3 sequence: CASSGTGEGQPQHF. The CDR3 region has the DNA TGTGCCAGCAGTGGGACAGGGGAGGGTCAGCCCCAGCATTTT.

CDR3 DNA: TGCGCCAGCAGCCCCTTAGCGGGTAGCTCCTACAATGAGCAGTTCTTC. It translates to CASSPLAGSSYNEQFF. The rearrangement uses TRBV4-3 and TRBJ2-1; 7 bases are a match to TRBD2. Trimming took 4 bases from V and 0 from J; bases not matched to a gene: 6. CDR1 LGHNA and CDR2 YSLEER come from the germline V gene. The CDR3 is made up of 16 amino acids.

V gene TRBV6-1 combines with J gene TRBJ1-2, with D hard to call. CDR1 is MNHNS and CDR2 is SASEGT in the germline V gene. This CDR3 has 17 residues. V gave up 3 bases and J gave up 3 bases, with 20 bases separating them. The CDR3 nucleotides are TGTGCCAGCAGTGATGGCAGTTTTCGGAGCGTCGACTATGGCTACACCTTC. Translation gives CASSDGSFRSVDYGYTF.

Only a few counts were recorded for this clone. The chain has TRBV27 and TRBJ1-2; maybe TRBD1 (5 bases). Germline loops: CDR1 MNHEY, CDR2 SMNVEV (reference sequence). The CDR3 runs to 14 residues. V was pared by 3 bases and J by 2 bases, with 10 bases between. As DNA, the CDR3 is TGTGCCAGCAGTTTTGGAGGGACGAACTATGGCTACACCTTC. Residues: CASSFGGTNYGYTF.

This rearrangement joins TRBV5-8 to TRBJ2-5; possible D gene TRBD1, 5 bases. Germline lookup yields CDR1 SGHTS and CDR2 YDEGEE. Trimming took off 4 bases at V and 1 base at J, with 11 bases between the two ends. The CDR3 is made up of 14 amino acids. CDR3 in DNA: TGTGCCAGCAGCCCCCAGGGTGGCCAAGAGACCCAGTACTTC. This encodes CASSPQGGQETQYF. Supplemented by reference TRBV5-8 and TRBJ2-5, the full variable domain reads EAGVTQSPTHLIKTRGQQATLRCSPISGHTSVYWYQQALGLGLQFLLWYDEGEERNRGNFPPRFSGRQFPNYSSELNVNALELEDSALYLCASSPQGGQETQYFGPGTRLLVL.

The chain recombines TRBV18 with TRBJ1-1; 8 bases line up with TRBD1. Germline V lookup: CDR1 KGHSH, CDR2 LQKENI. V lost 0 bases, J lost 5 bases, and 8 bases stayed unmatched. This CDR3 region has 16 residues. The CDR3: CASSPPGGTGRTEAFF. The CDR3, as DNA: TGTGCCAGCTCACCACCGGGCGGGACAGGACGGACTGAAGCTTTCTTT.

The chain links TRBV15 to TRBJ2-2, with 9 nucleotides matching TRBD1. The length of the CDR3 is 16 residues. CDR1 and CDR2 (germline): LNHNV, YYDKDF (reference sequence). The junction had 5 bases not matched to a gene; V was cut back by 0 bases and J by 6 bases. In nucleotides, the CDR3 is TGTGCCACCAGCAGAGAAGGGACAGGGCTTCCCGGGGAGCTGTTTTTT. Translated, it gives CATSREGTGLPGELFF.

The genes are TRBV19 and TRBJ2-4; the D gene is possibly TRBD1 (6 bases). Trimming stripped 10 bases from V and 0 bases from J, with 25 bases between. In germline, CDR1 is LNHDA, CDR2 SQIVND (reference sequence). The CDR3 is 18 amino acids. The CDR3 nucleotides read TGTGCCACGACTCAGGGGCCCCCCCAGAATATAGCCAAAAACATTCAGTACTTC. Its protein is CATTQGPPQNIAKNIQYF.

The chain couples TRBV4-1 to TRBJ2-5; TRBD1 matches at 7 bases. V was pared by 2 bases and J by 4 bases, with 7 bases of the junction left unmatched. The germline V gene encodes CDR1 MGHRA and CDR2 YSYEKL. This CDR3 spans 15 amino acids. The CDR3 nucleotides are TGCGCCAGCAGCCAAAAAGGGGGCGTTGGAGAGACCCAGTACTTC. It encodes CASSQKGGVGETQYF.

The CDR3 sequence is CASSLDSGSYEQYF. CDR3 in DNA: TGCGCCAGCAGCTTGGACAGTGGATCCTACGAGCAGTACTTC. The chain links TRBV5-1 to TRBJ2-7; D not certain. Germline V gene sequence: CDR1 SGHRS, CDR2 YFSETQ. The length of the CDR3 is 14 residues. V lost 0 bases, J lost 1 base, and 8 bases lay in between.

V gene TRBV7-8 combines with J gene TRBJ1-1; the D is unclear. The CDR3 is 15 residues long. Germline-derived CDR1 and CDR2 are SGHVS and FQNEAQ. V was shortened by 5 bases and J by 1 base, with 14 bases between the two germline ends. Here the CDR3 DNA reads TGTGCCAGCAGCCCACGGGCGGTATCGAACACTGAAGCTTTCTTT. Its translation is CASSPRAVSNTEAFF. Full variable domain (outside the CDR3, taken from reference TRBV7-8 and TRBJ1-1): GAGVSQSPRYKVAKRGQDVALRCDPISGHVSLFWYQQALGQGPEFLTYFQNEAQLDKSGLPSDRFFAERPEGSVSTLKIQRTQQEDSAVYLCASSPRAVSNTEAFFGQGTRLTVV.

This clone was seen a few times. This sequence joins TRBV28 and TRBJ2-3, with D perhaps matching TRBD1 (6 bases). The CDR3 consists of 19 residues. Trimming took 4 bases from V and 3 from J, leaving 26 bases between them. CDR1 and CDR2 from the germline V gene are MDHEN and SYDVKM. CDR3 nucleotides: TGTGCCAGCAGTTCAATATATCCCAGGGGCAGGGGAGAAACAGATACGCAGTATTTT. Translating it yields CASSSIYPRGRGETDTQYF.

Only a few counts were recorded for this clone. The genes are TRBV29-1 and TRBJ2-5; 10 bases are a match to TRBD1. CDR1 is SQVTM and CDR2 is ANQGSEA in the germline V gene. This CDR3 region has 16 residues. Unmatched junction bases numbered 11, after V lost 5 bases and J lost 2 bases. The CDR3 sequence: CSVQVGRDRGQETQYF. The DNA of the CDR3 is TGCAGCGTTCAGGTGGGGAGGGACAGGGGACAAGAGACCCAGTACTTC.

The chain uses TRBV10-3 and TRBJ1-2; D unresolved. The CDR3 has 14 amino acids. Deletions cut 0 bases from V and 4 bases from J, with 9 bases between. CDR1 ENHRY and CDR2 SYGVKD come from the germline V gene. CDR3 nucleotide sequence: TGTGCCATCAGTGAGTCGCGGCGGACCTATGGCTACACCTTC. Protein: CAISESRRTYGYTF.

This rearrangement joins TRBV5-1 to TRBJ2-3, with 14 bases lining up with TRBD2. The CDR3 has 17 residues. Germline V lookup: CDR1 SGHRS, CDR2 YFSETQ. The V and J ends lost 5 bases and 0 bases, in that order; junction bases with no gene match: 5. The CDR3 protein is CASRGLAGERSTDTQYF. Written as DNA, the CDR3 is TGCGCCAGCAGGGGACTAGCGGGAGAGAGAAGCACAGATACGCAGTATTTT.

CDR3 sequence (DNA): TGTGCCAGCCGGACAGGGGGTCCCTTATCCTACGAGCAGTACTTC. Encoded protein: CASRTGGPLSYEQYF. The chain combines TRBV19 with TRBJ2-7; 10 nucleotides line up with TRBD1. The CDR3 totals 15 residues. Per germline, CDR1 LNHDA and CDR2 SQIVND (reference sequence). With V trimmed by 9 bases and J by 1 base, 9 bases remained unmatched.